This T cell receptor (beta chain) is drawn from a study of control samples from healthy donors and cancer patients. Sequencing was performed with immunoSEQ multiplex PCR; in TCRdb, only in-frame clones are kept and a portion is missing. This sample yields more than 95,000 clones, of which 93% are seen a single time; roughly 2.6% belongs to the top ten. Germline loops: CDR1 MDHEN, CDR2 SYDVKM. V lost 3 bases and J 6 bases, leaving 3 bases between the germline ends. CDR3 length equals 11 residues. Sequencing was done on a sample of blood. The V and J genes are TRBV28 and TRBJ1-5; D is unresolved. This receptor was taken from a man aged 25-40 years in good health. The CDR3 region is CASSFGQPQHF. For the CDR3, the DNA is TGTGCCAGCAGTTTTGGTCAGCCCCAGCATTTT.